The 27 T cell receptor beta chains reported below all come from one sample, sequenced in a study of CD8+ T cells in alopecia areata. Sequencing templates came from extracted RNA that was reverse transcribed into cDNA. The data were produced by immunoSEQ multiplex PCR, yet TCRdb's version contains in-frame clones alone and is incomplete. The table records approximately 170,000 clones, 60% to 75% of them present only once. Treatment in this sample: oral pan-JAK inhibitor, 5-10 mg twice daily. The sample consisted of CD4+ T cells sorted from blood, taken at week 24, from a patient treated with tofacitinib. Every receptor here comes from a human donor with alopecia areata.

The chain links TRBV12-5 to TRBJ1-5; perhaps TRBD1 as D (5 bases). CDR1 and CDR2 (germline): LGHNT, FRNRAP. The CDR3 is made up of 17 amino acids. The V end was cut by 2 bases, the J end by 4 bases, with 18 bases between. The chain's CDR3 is CASGLSPTGRANQPQHF. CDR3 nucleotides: TGTGCTAGTGGTTTGAGCCCCACGGGACGGGCAAATCAGCCCCAGCATTTT.

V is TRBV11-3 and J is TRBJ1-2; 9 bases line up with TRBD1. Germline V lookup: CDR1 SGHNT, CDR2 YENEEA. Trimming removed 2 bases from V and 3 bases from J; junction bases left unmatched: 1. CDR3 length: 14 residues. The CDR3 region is CASSLRTGDYGYTF. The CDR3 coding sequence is TGTGCCAGCAGCTTACGGACAGGGGACTATGGCTACACCTTC.

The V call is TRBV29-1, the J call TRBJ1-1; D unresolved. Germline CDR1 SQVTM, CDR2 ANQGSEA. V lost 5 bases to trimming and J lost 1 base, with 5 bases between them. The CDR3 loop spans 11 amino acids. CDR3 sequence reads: CSVYGNTEAFF. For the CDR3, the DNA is TGCAGCGTTTACGGGAACACTGAAGCTTTCTTT.

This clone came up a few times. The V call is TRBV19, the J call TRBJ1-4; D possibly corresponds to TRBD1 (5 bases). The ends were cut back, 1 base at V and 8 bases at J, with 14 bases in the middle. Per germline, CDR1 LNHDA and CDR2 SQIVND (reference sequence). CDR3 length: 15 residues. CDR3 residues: CASSIAPLAGEKLFF. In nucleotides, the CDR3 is TGTGCCAGTAGTATAGCACCCCTAGCAGGGGAAAAACTGTTTTTT.

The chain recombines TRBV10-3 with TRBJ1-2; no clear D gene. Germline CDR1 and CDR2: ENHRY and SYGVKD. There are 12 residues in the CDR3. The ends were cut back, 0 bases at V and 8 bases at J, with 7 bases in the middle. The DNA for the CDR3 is TGTGCCATCAGTGAGTCTCTAGAAGGCTACACCTTC. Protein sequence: CAISESLEGYTF.

CDR3 sequence: CASSYRPNEQFF. CDR3 DNA: TGTGCCAGCAGTTACAGGCCAAATGAGCAGTTCTTC. The rearrangement joins TRBV6-5 to TRBJ2-1; D gene uncertain. V was trimmed by 2 bases and J by 7 bases, leaving 6 bases between them. The CDR3 is 12 amino acids. Germline CDR1 is MNHEY and CDR2 is SVGAGI.

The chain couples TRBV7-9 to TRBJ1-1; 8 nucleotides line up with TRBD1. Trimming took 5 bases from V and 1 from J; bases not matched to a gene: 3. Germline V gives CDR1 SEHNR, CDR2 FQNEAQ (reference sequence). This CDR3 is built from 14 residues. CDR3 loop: CASSRTGKNTEAFF. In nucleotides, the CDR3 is TGTGCCAGCAGCCGGACAGGGAAGAACACTGAAGCTTTCTTT.

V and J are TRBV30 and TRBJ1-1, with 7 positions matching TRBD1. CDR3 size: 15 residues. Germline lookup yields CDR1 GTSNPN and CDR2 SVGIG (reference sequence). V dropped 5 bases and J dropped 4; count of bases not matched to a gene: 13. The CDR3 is CAWGETGLGGTEAFF. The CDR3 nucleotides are TGTGCCTGGGGAGAGACAGGGTTAGGTGGCACTGAAGCTTTCTTT.

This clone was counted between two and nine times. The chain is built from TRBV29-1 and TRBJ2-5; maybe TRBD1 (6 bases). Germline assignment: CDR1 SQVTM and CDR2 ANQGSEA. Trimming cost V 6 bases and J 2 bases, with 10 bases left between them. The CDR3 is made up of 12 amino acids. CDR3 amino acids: CSVDRAQETQYF. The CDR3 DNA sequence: TGCAGCGTGGACAGAGCGCAAGAGACCCAGTACTTC.

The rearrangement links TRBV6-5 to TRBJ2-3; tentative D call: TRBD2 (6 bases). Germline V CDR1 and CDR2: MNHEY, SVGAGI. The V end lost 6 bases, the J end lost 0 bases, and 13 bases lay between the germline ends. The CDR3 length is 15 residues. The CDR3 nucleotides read TGTGCCAGCAGCCTTTGGAGGGTTAGCACAGATACGCAGTATTTT. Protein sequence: CASSLWRVSTDTQYF.

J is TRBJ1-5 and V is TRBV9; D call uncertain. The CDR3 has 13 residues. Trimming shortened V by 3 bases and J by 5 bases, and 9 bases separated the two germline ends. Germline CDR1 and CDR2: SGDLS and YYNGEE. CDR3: CASSAHQDQPQHF. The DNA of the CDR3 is TGTGCCAGCAGCGCCCACCAGGATCAGCCCCAGCATTTT. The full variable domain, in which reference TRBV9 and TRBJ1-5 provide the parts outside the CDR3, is DSGVTQTPKHLITATGQRVTLRCSPRSGDLSVYWYQQSLDQGLQFLIQYYNGEERAKGNILERFSAQQFPDLHSELNLSSLELGDSALYFCASSAHQDQPQHFGDGTRLSIL.

The CDR3 here is CASSRTSGRQETQYF. The CDR3 region has the DNA TGTGCCAGCAGCCGGACTAGCGGGAGACAAGAGACCCAGTACTTC. The chain couples TRBV7-8 to TRBJ2-5, with TRBD2 matching over 13 bases. V was pared by 5 bases and J by 2 bases, with 2 bases of the junction left unmatched. The CDR3 runs to 15 residues. Germline V gene lookup returns CDR1 SGHVS and CDR2 FQNEAQ. The full variable domain, rest sourced from reference TRBV7-8 and TRBJ2-5, is GAGVSQSPRYKVAKRGQDVALRCDPISGHVSLFWYQQALGQGPEFLTYFQNEAQLDKSGLPSDRFFAERPEGSVSTLKIQRTQQEDSAVYLCASSRTSGRQETQYFGPGTRLLVL.

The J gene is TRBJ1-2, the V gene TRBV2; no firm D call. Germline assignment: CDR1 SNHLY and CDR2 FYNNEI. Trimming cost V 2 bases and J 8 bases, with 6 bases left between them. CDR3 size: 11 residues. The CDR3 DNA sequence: TGTGCCAGCAGTGAATTGGGGGGCTACACCTTC. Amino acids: CASSELGGYTF. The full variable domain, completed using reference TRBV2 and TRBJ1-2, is EPEVTQTPSHQVTQMGQEVILRCVPISNHLYFYWYRQILGQKVEFLVSFYNNEISEKSEIFDDQFSVERPDGSNFTLKIRSTKLEDSAMYFCASSELGGYTFGSGTRLTVV.

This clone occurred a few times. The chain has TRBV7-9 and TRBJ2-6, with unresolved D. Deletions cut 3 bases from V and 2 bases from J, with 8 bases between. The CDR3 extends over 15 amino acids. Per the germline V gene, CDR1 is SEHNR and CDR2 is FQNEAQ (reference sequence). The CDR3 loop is CASSFLMAGANVLTF. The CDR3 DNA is TGTGCCAGCAGCTTCCTTATGGCTGGGGCCAACGTCCTGACTTTC.

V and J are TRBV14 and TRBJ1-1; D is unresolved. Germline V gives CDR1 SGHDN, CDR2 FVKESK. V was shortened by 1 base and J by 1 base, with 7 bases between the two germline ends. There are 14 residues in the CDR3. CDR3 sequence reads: CASSQGPGNTEAFF. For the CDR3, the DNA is TGTGCCAGCAGCCAAGGTCCAGGGAACACTGAAGCTTTCTTT. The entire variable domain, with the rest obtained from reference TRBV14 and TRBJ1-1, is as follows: EAGVTQFPSHSVIEKGQTVTLRCDPISGHDNLYWYRRVMGKEIKFLLHFVKESKQDESGMPNNRFLAERTGGTYSTLKVQPAELEDSGVYFCASSQGPGNTEAFFGQGTRLTVV.

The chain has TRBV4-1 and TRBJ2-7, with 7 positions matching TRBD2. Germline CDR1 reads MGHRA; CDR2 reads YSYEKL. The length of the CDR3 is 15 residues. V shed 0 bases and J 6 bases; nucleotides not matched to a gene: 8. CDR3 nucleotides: TGCGCCAGCAGCCAAGAGACTAGCAGTTATCGCGAGCAGTACTTC. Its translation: CASSQETSSYREQYF.

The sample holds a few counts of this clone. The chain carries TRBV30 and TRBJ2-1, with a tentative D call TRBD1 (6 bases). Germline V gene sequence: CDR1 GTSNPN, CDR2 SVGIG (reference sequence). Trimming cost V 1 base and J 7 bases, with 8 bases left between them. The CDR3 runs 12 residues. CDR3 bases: TGTGCCTGGAGTGCAAGGGGGAATGAGCAGTTCTTC. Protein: CAWSARGNEQFF.

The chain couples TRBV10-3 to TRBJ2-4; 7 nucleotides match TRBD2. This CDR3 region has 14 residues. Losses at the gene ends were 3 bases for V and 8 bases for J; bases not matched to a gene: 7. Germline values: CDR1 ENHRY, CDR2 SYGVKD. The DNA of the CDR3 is TGTGCCATCAGTGAAGCGACTAGCCGGCACATTCAGTACTTC. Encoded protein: CAISEATSRHIQYF.

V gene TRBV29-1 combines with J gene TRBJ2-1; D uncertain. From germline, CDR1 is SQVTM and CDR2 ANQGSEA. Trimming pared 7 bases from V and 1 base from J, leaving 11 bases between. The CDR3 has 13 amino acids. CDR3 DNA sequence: TGCAGCGCCCTGACGGGTTCCTACAATGAGCAGTTCTTC. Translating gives CSALTGSYNEQFF.

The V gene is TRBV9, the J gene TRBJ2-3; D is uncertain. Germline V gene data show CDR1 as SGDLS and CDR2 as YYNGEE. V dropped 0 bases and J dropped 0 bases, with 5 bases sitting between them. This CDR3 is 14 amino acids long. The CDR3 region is CASSVARSTDTQYF. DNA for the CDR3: TGTGCCAGCAGCGTAGCTCGCAGCACAGATACGCAGTATTTT.

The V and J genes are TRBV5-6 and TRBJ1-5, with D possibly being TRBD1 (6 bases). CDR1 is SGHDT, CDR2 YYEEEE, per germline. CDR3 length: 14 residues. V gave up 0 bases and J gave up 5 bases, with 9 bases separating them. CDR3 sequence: CASSLVGGDQPQHF. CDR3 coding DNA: TGTGCCAGCAGCTTGGTAGGGGGTGATCAGCCCCAGCATTTT. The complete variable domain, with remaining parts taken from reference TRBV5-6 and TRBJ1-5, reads DAGVTQSPTHLIKTRGQQVTLRCSPKSGHDTVSWYQQALGQGPQFIFQYYEEEERQRGNFPDRFSGHQFPNYSSELNVNALLLGDSALYLCASSLVGGDQPQHFGDGTRLSIL.

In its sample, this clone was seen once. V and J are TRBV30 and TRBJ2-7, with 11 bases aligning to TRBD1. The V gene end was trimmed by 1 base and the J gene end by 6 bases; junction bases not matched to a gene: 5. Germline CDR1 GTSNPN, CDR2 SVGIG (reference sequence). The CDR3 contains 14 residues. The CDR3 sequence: CAWSGGTGGREQYF. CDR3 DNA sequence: TGTGCCTGGAGTGGCGGGACAGGGGGTCGCGAGCAGTACTTC.

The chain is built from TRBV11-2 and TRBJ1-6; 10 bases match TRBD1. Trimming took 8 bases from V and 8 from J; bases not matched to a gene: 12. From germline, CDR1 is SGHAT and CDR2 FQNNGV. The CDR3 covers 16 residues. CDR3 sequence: CASDSSVGTGDSPLHF. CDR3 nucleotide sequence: TGTGCCAGCGACTCGTCTGTCGGGACAGGGGATTCACCCCTCCACTTT.

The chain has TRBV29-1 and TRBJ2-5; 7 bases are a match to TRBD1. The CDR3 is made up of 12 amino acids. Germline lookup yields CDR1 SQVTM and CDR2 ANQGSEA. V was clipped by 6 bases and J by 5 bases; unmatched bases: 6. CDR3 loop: CSVRDRDETQYF. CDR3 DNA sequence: TGCAGCGTCCGCGACAGGGATGAGACCCAGTACTTC.

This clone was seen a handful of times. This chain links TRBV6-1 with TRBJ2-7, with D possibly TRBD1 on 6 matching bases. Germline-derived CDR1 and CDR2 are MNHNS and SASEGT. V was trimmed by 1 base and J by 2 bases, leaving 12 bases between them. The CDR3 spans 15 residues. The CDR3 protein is CASSEGPRGTYEQYF. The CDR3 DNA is TGTGCCAGCAGTGAAGGTCCAAGGGGGACCTACGAGCAGTACTTC.

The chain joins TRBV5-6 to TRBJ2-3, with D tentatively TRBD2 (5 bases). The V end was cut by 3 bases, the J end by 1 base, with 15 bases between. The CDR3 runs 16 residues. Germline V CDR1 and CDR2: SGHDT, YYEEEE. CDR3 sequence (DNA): TGTGCCAGCAGCTGGACGAGTAACGGGGGCACAGATACGCAGTATTTT. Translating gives CASSWTSNGGTDTQYF.

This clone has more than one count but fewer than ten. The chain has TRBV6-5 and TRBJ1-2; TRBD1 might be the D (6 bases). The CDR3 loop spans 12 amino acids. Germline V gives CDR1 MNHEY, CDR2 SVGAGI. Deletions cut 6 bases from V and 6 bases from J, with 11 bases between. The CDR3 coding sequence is TGTGCCAGCAGGTACAGGGCGGATGGCTACACCTTC. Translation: CASRYRADGYTF.